This T cell receptor (beta chain) was profiled in a study of T cells after yellow fever vaccination. J was trimmed by 6 bases and V by 4 bases; bases with no gene match: 5. CDR3 size: 13 residues. CDR1 and CDR2 (germline): DFQATT, SNEGSKA (reference sequence). This clonotype was counted a few times. Its specificity is unknown. 5'RACE template switching generated TCR cDNA, adding a universal primer site and UMIs. TCRdb called the 5' RACE reads again in MiXCR, with one record for every CDR3 protein. The table records 300,000 to 350,000 distinct CDR3 sequences, roughly 8.4% of them present only once. Study-level findings and limits: Most primary-vaccination clones reappeared after the booster (approximately 96% CD4, about 88% CD8). The presence of abundant clonotypes contaminating from the bulk population was possible in FACS-sorted repertoires. Just a small share of clonotypes turned up in the CD4 compartment as well as the CD8 compartment.

The receptor comes from a young man who received the YFV17D yellow fever vaccine. The V gene is TRBV20-1, the J gene TRBJ2-7; 11 positions match TRBD1. The sample in question was PBMCs, obtained approximately 47 days after the first yellow fever vaccination. In DNA form, the CDR3 reads TGCAGTGCTAATGGACAGGGGGCTGGCGAGCAGTACTTC. It is translated as CSANGQGAGEQYF.